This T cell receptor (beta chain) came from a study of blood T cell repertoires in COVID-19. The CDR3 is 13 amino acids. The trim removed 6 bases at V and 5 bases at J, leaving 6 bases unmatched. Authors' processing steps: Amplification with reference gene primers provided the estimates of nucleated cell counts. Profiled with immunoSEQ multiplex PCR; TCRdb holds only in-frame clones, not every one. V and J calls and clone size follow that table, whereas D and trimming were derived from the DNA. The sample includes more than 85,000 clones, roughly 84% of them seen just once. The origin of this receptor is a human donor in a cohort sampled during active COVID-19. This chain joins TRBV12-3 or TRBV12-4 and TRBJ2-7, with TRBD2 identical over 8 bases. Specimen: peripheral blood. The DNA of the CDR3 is TGTGCCAGCAGGCGGGGGGTCCAGGACGAGCAGTACTTC. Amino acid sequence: CASRRGVQDEQYF.